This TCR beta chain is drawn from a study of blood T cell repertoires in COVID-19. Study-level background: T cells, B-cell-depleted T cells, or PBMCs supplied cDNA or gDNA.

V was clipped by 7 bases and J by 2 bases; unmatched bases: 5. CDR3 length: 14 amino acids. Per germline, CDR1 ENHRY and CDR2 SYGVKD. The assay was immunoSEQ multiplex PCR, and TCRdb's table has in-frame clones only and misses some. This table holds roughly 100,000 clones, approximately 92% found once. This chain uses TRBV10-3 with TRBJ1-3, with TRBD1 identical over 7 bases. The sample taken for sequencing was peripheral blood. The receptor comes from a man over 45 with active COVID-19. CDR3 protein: CAIMQGETGNTIYF. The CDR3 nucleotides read TGTGCCATCATGCAGGGGGAAACTGGAAACACCATATATTTT.